This T cell receptor (beta chain) was captured in a study of blood T cell repertoires in COVID-19. This CDR3 comprises 17 residues. Per the study methods: Estimates of nucleated cell counts were drawn from the amplification of reference gene primers. Assay: immunoSEQ multiplex PCR; the TCRdb copy retains only in-frame clones and omits some. D and trimming come from the DNA, and the V and J calls and clone size come from that table. The data contain around 70,000 clones, approximately 86% of them seen just once; the ten biggest clones take up roughly an eighth. The gene calls are TRBV21-1 and TRBJ1-1. TRBV21-1 counts as a pseudogene. Sample: peripheral blood. This TCR was recovered from a human donor in a cohort sampled during active COVID-19. The CDR3 DNA is TGTGCCAGCAGCAAAAGGGACCCGCGACAGCGGGGCACTGAAGCTTTCTTT. It translates to CASSKRDPRQRGTEAFF.